This section outlines one TCR beta chain sequence together with its context. No antigen is known for it. Repertoires were generated with immunoSEQ multiplex PCR, while TCRdb's copy carries only in-frame clones and drops some. The sample holds around 20,000 clones; 84% are singletons and the top ten take around 15%. The sample originates from a study of T cell responses to AZD1222 COVID-19 vaccine. Study results and limitations: Seropositive AZD1222 recipients at baseline numbered only 6 or 7. Nearly half of unique spike-specific TCRs reportedly avoided B.1.351 and B.1.1.7 mutated regions.

Germline loops: CDR1 SGHNT, CDR2 YYREEE (reference sequence). The CDR3 is 15 residues long. V lost 4 bases and J lost 3; bases outside the gene matches: 6. Timing groups of about 4 and about 12 weeks for second doses were pooled. The chain carries TRBV5-4 and TRBJ1-2; 10 bases fit TRBD1. Sequencing used peripheral blood, obtained 28 days after the second AZD1222 dose. The clonotype was recovered from an adult who received the AZD1222 COVID-19 vaccine. The CDR3 bases are TGTGCCAGCAGCGACGACAGGGGGCCATACTATGGCTACACCTTC. Translated, it gives CASSDDRGPYYGYTF. Filled out from reference TRBV5-4 and TRBJ1-2, the complete variable domain reads ETGVTQSPTHLIKTRGQQVTLRCSSQSGHNTVSWYQQALGQGPQFIFQYYREEENGRGNFPPRFSGLQFPNYSSELNVNALELDDSALYLCASSDDRGPYYGYTFGSGTRLTVV.